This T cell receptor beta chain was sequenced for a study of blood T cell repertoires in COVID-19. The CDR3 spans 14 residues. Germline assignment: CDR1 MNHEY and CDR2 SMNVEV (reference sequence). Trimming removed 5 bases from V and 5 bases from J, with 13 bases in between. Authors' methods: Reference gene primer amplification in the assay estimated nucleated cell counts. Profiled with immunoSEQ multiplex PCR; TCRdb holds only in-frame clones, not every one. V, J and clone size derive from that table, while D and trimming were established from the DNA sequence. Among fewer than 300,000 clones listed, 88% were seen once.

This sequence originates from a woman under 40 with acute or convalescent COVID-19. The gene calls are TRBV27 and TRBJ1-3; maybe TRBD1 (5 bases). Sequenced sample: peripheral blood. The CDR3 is CASSLGGVRNTIYF. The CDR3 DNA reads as TGTGCCAGCAGTCTGGGGGGAGTGCGAAACACCATATATTTT.